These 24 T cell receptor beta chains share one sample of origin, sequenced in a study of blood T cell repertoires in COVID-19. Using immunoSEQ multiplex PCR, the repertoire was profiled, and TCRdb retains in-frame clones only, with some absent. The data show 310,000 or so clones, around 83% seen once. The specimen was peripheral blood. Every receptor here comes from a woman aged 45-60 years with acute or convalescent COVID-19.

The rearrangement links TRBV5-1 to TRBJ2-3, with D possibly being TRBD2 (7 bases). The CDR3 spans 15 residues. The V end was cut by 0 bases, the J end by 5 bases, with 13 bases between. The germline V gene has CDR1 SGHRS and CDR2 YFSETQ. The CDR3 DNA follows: TGCGCCAGCAGCTTGGTGGGGGGGGCAGAAGATACGCAGTATTTT. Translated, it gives CASSLVGGAEDTQYF.

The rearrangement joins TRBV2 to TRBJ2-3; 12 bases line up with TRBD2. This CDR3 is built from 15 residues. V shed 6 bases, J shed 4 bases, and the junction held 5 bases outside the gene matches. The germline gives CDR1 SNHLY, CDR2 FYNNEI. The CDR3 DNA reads TGTGCCAGCAGCCCTAGCGGGGGGGCAGCAGATACGCAGTATTTT. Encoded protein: CASSPSGGAADTQYF. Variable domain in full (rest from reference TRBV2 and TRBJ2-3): EPEVTQTPSHQVTQMGQEVILRCVPISNHLYFYWYRQILGQKVEFLVSFYNNEISEKSEIFDDQFSVERPDGSNFTLKIRSTKLEDSAMYFCASSPSGGAADTQYFGPGTRLTVL.

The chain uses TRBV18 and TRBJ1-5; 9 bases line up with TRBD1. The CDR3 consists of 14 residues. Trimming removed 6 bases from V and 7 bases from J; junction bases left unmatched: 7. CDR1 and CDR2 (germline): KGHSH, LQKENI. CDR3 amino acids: CASSQQGAEQPQHF. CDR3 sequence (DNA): TGTGCCAGCTCCCAACAGGGGGCAGAGCAGCCCCAGCATTTT.

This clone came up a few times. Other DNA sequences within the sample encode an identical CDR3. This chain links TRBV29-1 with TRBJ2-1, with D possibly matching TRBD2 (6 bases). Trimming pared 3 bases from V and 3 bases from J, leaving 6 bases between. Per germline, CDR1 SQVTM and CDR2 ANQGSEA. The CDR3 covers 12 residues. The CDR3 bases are TGCAGCGTTGAGGGACTCTACAATGAGCAGTTCTTC. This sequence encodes CSVEGLYNEQFF.

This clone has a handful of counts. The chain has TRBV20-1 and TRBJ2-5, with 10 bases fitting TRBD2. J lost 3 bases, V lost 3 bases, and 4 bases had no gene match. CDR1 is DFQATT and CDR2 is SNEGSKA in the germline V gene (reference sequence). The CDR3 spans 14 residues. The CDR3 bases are TGCAGTGCTAGTCAAACTAGCGGGGAAGAGACCCAGTACTTC. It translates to CSASQTSGEETQYF.

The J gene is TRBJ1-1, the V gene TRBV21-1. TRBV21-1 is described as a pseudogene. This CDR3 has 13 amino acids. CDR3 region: CASSITGNTEAFF. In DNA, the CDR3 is TGTGCCAGCAGCATCACGGGGAACACTGAAGCTTTCTTT.

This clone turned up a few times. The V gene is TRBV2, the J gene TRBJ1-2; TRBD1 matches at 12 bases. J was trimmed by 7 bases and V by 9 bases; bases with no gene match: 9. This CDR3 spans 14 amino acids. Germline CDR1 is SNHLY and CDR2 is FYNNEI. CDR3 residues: CASTGTGGESGYTF. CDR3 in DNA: TGTGCCAGTACCGGGACAGGGGGCGAGTCTGGCTACACCTTC. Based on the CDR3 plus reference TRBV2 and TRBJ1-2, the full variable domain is EPEVTQTPSHQVTQMGQEVILRCVPISNHLYFYWYRQILGQKVEFLVSFYNNEISEKSEIFDDQFSVERPDGSNFTLKIRSTKLEDSAMYFCASTGTGGESGYTFGSGTRLTVV.

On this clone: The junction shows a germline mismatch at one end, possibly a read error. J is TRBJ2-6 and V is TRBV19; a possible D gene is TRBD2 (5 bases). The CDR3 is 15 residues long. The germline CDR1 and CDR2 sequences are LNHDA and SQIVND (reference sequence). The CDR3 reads CASNIRGSGANVLTF. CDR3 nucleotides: TGTGCCAGTAATATACGGGGCTCTGGGGCCAACGTCCTGACTTTC.

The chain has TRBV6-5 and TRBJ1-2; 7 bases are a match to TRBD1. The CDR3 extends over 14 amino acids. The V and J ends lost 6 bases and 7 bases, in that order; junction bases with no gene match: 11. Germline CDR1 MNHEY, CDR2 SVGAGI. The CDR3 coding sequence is TGTGCCAGCAGCCCAAGACAGGGAGAACGTGGCTACACCTTC. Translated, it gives CASSPRQGERGYTF.

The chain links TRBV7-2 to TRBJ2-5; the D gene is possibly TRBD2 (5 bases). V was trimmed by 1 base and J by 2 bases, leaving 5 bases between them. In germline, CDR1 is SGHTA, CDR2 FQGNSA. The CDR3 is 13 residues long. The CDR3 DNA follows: TGTGCCAGCAGCTTAGGGGAGCAAGAGACCCAGTACTTC. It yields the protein CASSLGEQETQYF.

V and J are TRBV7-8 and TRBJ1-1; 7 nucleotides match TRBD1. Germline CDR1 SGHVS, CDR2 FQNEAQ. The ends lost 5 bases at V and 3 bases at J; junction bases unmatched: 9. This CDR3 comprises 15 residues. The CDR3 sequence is CASSPIRDSHTEAFF. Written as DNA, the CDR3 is TGTGCCAGCAGCCCAATCCGGGACAGTCACACTGAAGCTTTCTTT.

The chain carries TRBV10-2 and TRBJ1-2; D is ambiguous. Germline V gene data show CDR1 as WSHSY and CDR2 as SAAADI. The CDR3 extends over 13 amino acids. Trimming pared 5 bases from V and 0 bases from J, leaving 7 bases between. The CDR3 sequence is CASSRTANYGYTF. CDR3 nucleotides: TGCGCCAGCAGTCGAACAGCTAACTATGGCTACACCTTC.

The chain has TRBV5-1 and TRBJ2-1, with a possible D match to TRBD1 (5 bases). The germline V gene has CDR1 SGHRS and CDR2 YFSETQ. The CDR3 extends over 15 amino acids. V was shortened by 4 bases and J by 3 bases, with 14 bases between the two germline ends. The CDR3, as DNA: TGCGCCAGCAGCCCCCTGTCCAGGGACTACAATGAGCAGTTCTTC. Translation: CASSPLSRDYNEQFF.

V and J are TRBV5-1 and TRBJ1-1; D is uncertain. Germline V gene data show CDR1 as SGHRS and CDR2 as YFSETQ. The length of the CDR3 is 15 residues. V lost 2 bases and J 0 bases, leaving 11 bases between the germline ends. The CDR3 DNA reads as TGCGCCAGCAGCTTTCGCCCAGCGGTGAACACTGAAGCTTTCTTT. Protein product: CASSFRPAVNTEAFF.

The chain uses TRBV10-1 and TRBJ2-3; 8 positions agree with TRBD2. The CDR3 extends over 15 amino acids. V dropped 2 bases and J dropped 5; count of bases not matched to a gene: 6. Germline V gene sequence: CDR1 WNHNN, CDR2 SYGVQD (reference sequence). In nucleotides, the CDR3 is TGCGCCAGCAGTGAGGCGGGGGGTCGTAAAGATACGCAGTATTTT. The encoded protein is CASSEAGGRKDTQYF.

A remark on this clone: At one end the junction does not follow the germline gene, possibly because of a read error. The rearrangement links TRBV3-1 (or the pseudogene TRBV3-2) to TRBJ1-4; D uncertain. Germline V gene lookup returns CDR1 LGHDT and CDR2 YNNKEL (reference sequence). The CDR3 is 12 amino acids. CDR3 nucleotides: TGTGCCAGGGCATCAACAAATGAAAAACTGTTTTTT. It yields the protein CARASTNEKLFF.

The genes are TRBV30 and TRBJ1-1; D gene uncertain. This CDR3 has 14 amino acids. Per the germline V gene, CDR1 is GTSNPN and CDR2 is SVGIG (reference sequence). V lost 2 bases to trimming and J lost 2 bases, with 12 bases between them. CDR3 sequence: CAWSPGGANTEAFF. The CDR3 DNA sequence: TGTGCCTGGAGTCCCGGAGGAGCTAACACTGAAGCTTTCTTT.

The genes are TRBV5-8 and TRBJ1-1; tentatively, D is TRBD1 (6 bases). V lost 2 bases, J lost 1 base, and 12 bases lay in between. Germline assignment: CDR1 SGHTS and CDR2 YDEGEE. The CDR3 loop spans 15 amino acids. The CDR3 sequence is CASSFSGTKNTEAFF. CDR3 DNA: TGTGCCAGCAGCTTCTCCGGGACAAAGAACACTGAAGCTTTCTTT.

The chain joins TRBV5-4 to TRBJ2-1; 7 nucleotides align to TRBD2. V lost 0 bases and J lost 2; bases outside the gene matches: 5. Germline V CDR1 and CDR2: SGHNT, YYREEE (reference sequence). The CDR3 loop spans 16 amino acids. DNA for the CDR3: TGTGCCAGCAGCTTGGATTCGGGACTAACCTACAATGAGCAGTTCTTC. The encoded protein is CASSLDSGLTYNEQFF.

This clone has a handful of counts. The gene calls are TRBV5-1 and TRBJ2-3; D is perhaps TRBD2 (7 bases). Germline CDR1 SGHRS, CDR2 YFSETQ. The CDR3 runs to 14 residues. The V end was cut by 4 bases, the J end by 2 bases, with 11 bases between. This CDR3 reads CASSEGGATDTQYF. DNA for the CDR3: TGCGCCAGCAGCGAGGGGGGGGCCACAGATACGCAGTATTTT.

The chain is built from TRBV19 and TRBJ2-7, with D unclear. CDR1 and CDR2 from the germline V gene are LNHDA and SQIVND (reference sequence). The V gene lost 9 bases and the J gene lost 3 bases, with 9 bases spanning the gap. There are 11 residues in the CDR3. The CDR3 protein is CASPRYYEQYV. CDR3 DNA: TGTGCCAGCCCCCGTTACTACGAGCAGTACGTC.

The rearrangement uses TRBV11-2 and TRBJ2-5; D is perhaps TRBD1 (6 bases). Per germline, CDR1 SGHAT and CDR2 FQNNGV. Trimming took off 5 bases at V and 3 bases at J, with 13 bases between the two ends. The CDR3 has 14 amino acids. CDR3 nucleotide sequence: TGTGCCAGCAGCCAGGGGTTCAGAGAAGAGACCCAGTACTTC. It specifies CASSQGFREETQYF. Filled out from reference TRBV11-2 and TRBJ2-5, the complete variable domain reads EAGVAQSPRYKIIEKRQSVAFWCNPISGHATLYWYQQILGQGPKLLIQFQNNGVVDDSQLPKDRFSAERLKGVDSTLKIQPAKLEDSAVYLCASSQGFREETQYFGPGTRLLVL.

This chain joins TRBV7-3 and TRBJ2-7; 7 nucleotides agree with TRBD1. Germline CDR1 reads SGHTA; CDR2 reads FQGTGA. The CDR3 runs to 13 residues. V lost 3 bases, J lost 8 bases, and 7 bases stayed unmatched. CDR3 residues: CASSFDRETQQYF. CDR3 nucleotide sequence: TGTGCCAGCAGCTTCGACAGGGAAACTCAGCAGTACTTC. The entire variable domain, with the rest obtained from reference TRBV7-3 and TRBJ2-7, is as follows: GAGVSQTPSNKVTEKGKYVELRCDPISGHTALYWYRQSLGQGPEFLIYFQGTGAADDSGLPNDRFFAVRPEGSVSTLKIQRTERGDSAVYLCASSFDRETQQYFGPGTRLTVT.

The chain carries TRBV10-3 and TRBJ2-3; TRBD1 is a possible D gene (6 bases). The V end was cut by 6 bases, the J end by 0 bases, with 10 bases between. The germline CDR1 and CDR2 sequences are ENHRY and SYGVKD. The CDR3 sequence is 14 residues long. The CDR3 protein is CAIRLGQSTDTQYF. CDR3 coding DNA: TGTGCCATCAGATTAGGACAGAGCACAGATACGCAGTATTTT.